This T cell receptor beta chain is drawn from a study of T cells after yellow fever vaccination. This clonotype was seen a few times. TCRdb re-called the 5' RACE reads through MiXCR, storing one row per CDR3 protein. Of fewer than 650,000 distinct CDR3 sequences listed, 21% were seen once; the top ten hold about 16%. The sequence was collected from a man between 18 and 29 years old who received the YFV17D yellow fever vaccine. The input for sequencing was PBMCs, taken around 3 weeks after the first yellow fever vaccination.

The CDR3 here is CASSLTSVPGANVLTF. The CDR3, as DNA: TGTGCCAGCAGCTTAACGTCCGTGCCAGGGGCCAACGTCCTGACTTTC. The rearrangement links TRBV7-6 to TRBJ2-6; D is uncertain. Germline-derived CDR1 and CDR2 are SGHVS and FNYEAQ. V lost 2 bases, J lost 4 bases, and 12 bases lay in between. This CDR3 has 16 amino acids.